The source of this T cell receptor (beta chain) is a study of T cells expressing NK-cell markers. For this clonotype: Its antigen is currently unknown.

TCRdb reprocessed the 5' RACE reads and stores each CDR3 protein as one record, lacking DNA. This sample lists about 370,000 distinct CDR3 sequences; its ten largest clones have over 8.5%. Study-wide findings and caveats: Of the CD8+ T cell pool in over 5 donors, roughly 1.0-8% was accounted for by dominant NKG2C+ clonotypes. A handful of donors showed these clonotypes also leading the CD3+CD56-NKG2C+ fraction. Specificity for HCMV among expanded NKG2C+ T cell clones was not established.

The TCR was taken from a woman aged 45-59 years in good health. The source material was blood T cells: a sorted CD56 or NKG2C T cell subset, CD4+ or CD8+ T cells, or bulk PBMC T cells (not recorded which).

This CDR3 reads CASSLQASPTNEKLFF. The chain has TRBV6-1 and TRBJ1-4. The CDR3 has 16 residues. Germline V gives CDR1 MNHNS, CDR2 SASEGT.